Below are 25 T cell receptor beta chains sequenced from a single sample in a study of T cell changes during pregnancy in multiple sclerosis. Profiled with immunoSEQ multiplex PCR; TCRdb holds only in-frame clones, not every one. This sample yields approximately 20,000 clones, of which about 87% are seen a single time; nearly 5.5% belongs to the top ten. The source material was CD8+ T cells from peripheral blood mononuclear cells, sampled after pregnancy. The origin of the receptors is a female donor in good health, enrolled as a control in a pregnancy study.

This sequence joins TRBV5-6 and TRBJ2-7; weak D call: TRBD1 (5 bases). The CDR3 length is 16 residues. CDR1 SGHDT and CDR2 YYEEEE come from the germline V gene. The ends were cut back, 0 bases at V and 4 bases at J, with 17 bases in the middle. The chain's CDR3 is CASSLATVGRAYEQYF. The CDR3 DNA sequence: TGTGCCAGCAGCTTGGCGACAGTCGGCAGGGCGTACGAGCAGTACTTC.

The J gene is TRBJ1-5, the V gene TRBV4-3; TRBD1 agrees at 8 bases. The length of the CDR3 is 15 residues. Germline CDR1 reads LGHNA; CDR2 reads YSLEER. Trimming took 4 bases from V and 4 from J; bases not matched to a gene: 6. The CDR3 DNA reads as TGCGCCAGCAGCCGGCTGTGGACAGGGAATCAGCCCCAGCATTTT. It codes for CASSRLWTGNQPQHF.

The chain employs TRBV7-2 and TRBJ1-2; 11 bases agree with TRBD1. This CDR3 is 14 amino acids long. J was trimmed by 8 bases and V by 5 bases; bases with no gene match: 7. Germline V gene lookup returns CDR1 SGHTA and CDR2 FQGNSA. Written as DNA, the CDR3 is TGTGCCAGCAGCACCGGACAGGGGGCTTTAGGCTACACCTTC. This encodes CASSTGQGALGYTF. Drawing the rest from reference TRBV7-2 and TRBJ1-2, the complete variable domain is GAGVSQSPSNKVTEKGKDVELRCDPISGHTALYWYRQSLGQGLEFLIYFQGNSAPDKSGLPSDRFSAERTGGSVSTLTIQRTQQEDSAVYLCASSTGQGALGYTFGSGTRLTVV.

This clone was found once. CDR3 sequence: CASSLSLPEQYF. The CDR3 bases are TGTGCCAGCAGCTTAAGCTTACCCGAGCAGTACTTC. This chain joins TRBV7-9 and TRBJ2-7; D uncertain. Germline CDR1 reads SEHNR; CDR2 reads FQNEAQ (reference sequence). The V end was cut by 2 bases, the J end by 6 bases, with 8 bases between. The length of the CDR3 is 12 residues.

The chain recombines TRBV7-9 with TRBJ2-7; a weak D match, TRBD1 (5 bases). The CDR3 spans 13 residues. Deletions cut 1 base from V and 6 bases from J, with 10 bases between. The V gene's germline CDR1 is SEHNR and CDR2 FQNEAQ (reference sequence). The DNA for the CDR3 is TGTGCCAGCAGCTTAGAAGCAGGGCTCGAGCAGTACTTC. Residues: CASSLEAGLEQYF.

A note on this clone: One end of the junction varies from germline; a read error may be responsible. This chain joins TRBV27 and TRBJ2-2; D may be TRBD1 (5 bases). CDR3 length equals 13 residues. Germline V gene lookup returns CDR1 MNHEY and CDR2 SMNVEV (reference sequence). The CDR3 is CAGSLRGTGELFF. The CDR3 nucleotides read TGTGCCGGCAGTTTAAGGGGCACCGGGGAGCTGTTTTTT.

CDR3 protein: CASSMTPPGLSSYNSPLHF. In DNA, the CDR3 is TGTGCCAGTAGTATGACCCCGCCAGGACTAAGCTCCTATAATTCACCCCTCCACTTT. The rearrangement joins TRBV19 to TRBJ1-6; no reliable D call. CDR1 and CDR2 (germline): LNHDA, SQIVND (reference sequence). The CDR3 has 19 residues. V was trimmed by 3 bases and J by 0 bases, leaving 18 bases between them.

The rearrangement joins TRBV11-2 to TRBJ2-5; perhaps TRBD1 as D (5 bases). This CDR3 is built from 17 residues. V gave up 2 bases and J gave up 2 bases, with 18 bases separating them. CDR1 SGHAT and CDR2 FQNNGV come from the germline V gene. CDR3 in DNA: TGTGCCAGCAGCTTATTTGTTGGTTCGACAGAGCAAGAGACCCAGTACTTC. Protein product: CASSLFVGSTEQETQYF.

The chain links TRBV4-1 to TRBJ1-2; D might be TRBD1 (5 bases). The germline gives CDR1 MGHRA, CDR2 YSYEKL. V was shortened by 0 bases and J by 11 bases, with 13 bases between the two germline ends. The CDR3 has 13 amino acids. The CDR3 is CASSQEGYGAYTF. CDR3 DNA sequence: TGCGCCAGCAGCCAAGAAGGATATGGGGCTTACACCTTC.

V and J are TRBV7-8 and TRBJ2-1, with 7 bases identical to TRBD2. CDR1 is SGHVS, CDR2 FQNEAQ, per germline. Trimming cost V 5 bases and J 9 bases; bases outside gene matches: 16. CDR3 length: 16 residues. CDR3: CASSLSGWGGKGEQFF. DNA for the CDR3: TGTGCCAGCAGCCTATCGGGGTGGGGGGGTAAGGGTGAGCAGTTCTTC.

The rearrangement links TRBV7-6 to TRBJ2-6; D possibly corresponds to TRBD2 (5 bases). The CDR3 length is 17 residues. The ends were cut back, 2 bases at V and 0 bases at J, with 11 bases in the middle. Per the germline V gene, CDR1 is SGHVS and CDR2 is FNYEAQ. The CDR3 bases are TGTGCCAGCAGCTTATTGGGAGACGGCTCTGGGGCCAACGTCCTGACTTTC. Translated: CASSLLGDGSGANVLTF. The full variable domain, with the rest looked up from reference TRBV7-6 and TRBJ2-6, is GAGVSQSPRYKVTKRGQDVALRCDPISGHVSLYWYRQALGQGPEFLTYFNYEAQQDKSGLPNDRFSAERPEGSISTLTIQRTEQRDSAMYRCASSLLGDGSGANVLTFGAGSRLTVL.

The chain's CDR3 is CATSDTPHEQYF. The CDR3 DNA reads TGTGCCACCTCGGACACTCCTCACGAGCAGTACTTC. The V gene is TRBV10-3, the J gene TRBJ2-7, with D perhaps TRBD1 (5 bases). The V end lost 10 bases, the J end lost 5 bases, and 15 bases lay between the germline ends. Germline CDR1 and CDR2: ENHRY and SYGVKD. The CDR3 has 12 residues.

The table lists this clone with a count of one. V usage is TRBV5-1 and J usage is TRBJ1-1; tentative D call: TRBD1 (5 bases). CDR1 SGHRS and CDR2 YFSETQ come from the germline V gene. This CDR3 contains 14 residues. The V gene lost 2 bases and the J gene lost 4 bases, with 12 bases spanning the gap. This CDR3 is CASSLHSGGTEAFF. The CDR3 DNA reads TGCGCCAGCAGCTTACATTCCGGGGGCACTGAAGCTTTCTTT.

Only one count was recorded for this clone. The chain recombines TRBV4-2 with TRBJ2-1, with TRBD2 matching over 8 bases. Germline V gene data show CDR1 as LGHNA and CDR2 as YNFKEQ. This CDR3 has 15 amino acids. The trim removed 1 base at V and 8 bases at J, leaving 7 bases unmatched. This chain's CDR3 is CASSQATGGPHEQFF. CDR3 nucleotide sequence: TGTGCCAGCAGCCAAGCGACGGGGGGGCCTCATGAGCAGTTCTTC.

The V call is TRBV13, the J call TRBJ1-3, with a weak D call TRBD1 (6 bases). The CDR3 totals 16 residues. CDR1 is PRHDT and CDR2 is FYEKMQ in the germline V gene (reference sequence). With 3 bases removed from V and 0 bases from J, the gap between germline ends came to 12 bases. CDR3 bases: TGTGCCAGCAGCTTCGGACAGCAAAACTCTGGAAACACCATATATTTT. Translated: CASSFGQQNSGNTIYF. Drawing the rest from reference TRBV13 and TRBJ1-3, the complete variable domain is AAGVIQSPRHLIKEKRETATLKCYPIPRHDTVYWYQQGPGQDPQFLISFYEKMQSDKGSIPDRFSAQQFSDYHSELNMSSLELGDSALYFCASSFGQQNSGNTIYFGEGSWLTVV.

Only one count was recorded for this clone. The genes are TRBV30 and TRBJ2-7; 11 nucleotides match TRBD1. Germline CDR1 is GTSNPN and CDR2 is SVGIG (reference sequence). This CDR3 has 13 amino acids. The trim removed 0 bases at V and 6 bases at J, leaving 1 base unmatched. As DNA, the CDR3 is TGTGCCTGGAGTGTAGGGACAGGGGGCGAGCAGTACTTC. It is translated as CAWSVGTGGEQYF. The full variable domain, completed using reference TRBV30 and TRBJ2-7, is SQTIHQWPATLVQPVGSPLSLECTVEGTSNPNLYWYRQAAGRGLQLLFYSVGIGQISSEVPQNLSASRPQDRQFILSSKKLLLSDSGFYLCAWSVGTGGEQYFGPGTRLTVT.

The chain joins TRBV27 to TRBJ2-7, with 8 bases lining up with TRBD1. J gave up 4 bases and V 5 bases, and 7 bases lay outside the gene matches. This CDR3 spans 14 amino acids. Germline V gene data show CDR1 as MNHEY and CDR2 as SMNVEV (reference sequence). The CDR3 bases are TGTGCCAGCAGTCTCGGACAGGGATCGTACGAGCAGTACTTC. Protein product: CASSLGQGSYEQYF.

This chain uses TRBV6-1 with TRBJ2-7; 10 bases are a match to TRBD1. CDR1 and CDR2 from the germline V gene are MNHNS and SASEGT. Trimming at V came to 0 bases and at J to 5 bases, leaving 10 bases not matched to a gene. CDR3 length: 17 amino acids. The DNA for the CDR3 is TGTGCCAGCAGTGAAGCGCTCGGGACAGGGGTATTTGACGAGCAGTACTTC. It is translated as CASSEALGTGVFDEQYF.

The chain employs TRBV19 and TRBJ1-2; TRBD1 is a possible D gene (5 bases). V was clipped by 6 bases and J by 3 bases, with 23 bases between them. The CDR3 consists of 17 residues. CDR1 is LNHDA, CDR2 SQIVND, per germline (reference sequence). The CDR3 DNA sequence: TGTGCCAGTAGCTACAGTAAGCAGGGTCCCCATTACTATGGCTACACCTTC. It is translated as CASSYSKQGPHYYGYTF.

V usage is TRBV13 and J usage is TRBJ2-5, with D possibly matching TRBD1 (7 bases). Germline values: CDR1 PRHDT, CDR2 FYEKMQ (reference sequence). This CDR3 has 16 amino acids. The V end lost 5 bases, the J end lost 2 bases, and 18 bases lay between the germline ends. The CDR3: CASSPNRGLWQETQYF. The CDR3, as DNA: TGTGCCAGCAGCCCAAACAGGGGACTTTGGCAAGAGACCCAGTACTTC.

This clone was seen only once. The chain carries TRBV29-1 and TRBJ2-7, with 11 bases identical to TRBD2. The CDR3 length is 14 residues. V lost 6 bases, J lost 0 bases, and 4 bases stayed unmatched. Germline V gene lookup returns CDR1 SQVTM and CDR2 ANQGSEA. In DNA, the CDR3 is TGCAGCGTCTCGGGACTAGCGGACTCCTACGAGCAGTACTTC. Its translation: CSVSGLADSYEQYF.

V is TRBV14 and J is TRBJ2-7, with D tentatively TRBD1 (5 bases). Trimming took off 6 bases at V and 4 bases at J, with 16 bases between the two ends. Germline CDR1 and CDR2: SGHDN and FVKESK. The CDR3 length is 14 residues. CDR3 sequence reads: CASSPTGSGYEQYF. In nucleotides, the CDR3 is TGTGCCAGCAGTCCAACAGGCTCCGGGTACGAGCAGTACTTC.

The CDR3 sequence: CASSLGRGNEQFF. The DNA for the CDR3 is TGTGCCAGCAGCTTAGGCAGGGGGAATGAGCAGTTCTTC. The J gene is TRBJ2-1, the V gene TRBV6-5, with 7 bases lining up with TRBD1. Germline CDR1 MNHEY, CDR2 SVGAGI. There are 13 residues in the CDR3. The junction had 6 bases not matched to a gene; V was cut back by 6 bases and J by 7 bases.

A single count supports this clone. The V call is TRBV27, the J call TRBJ1-2; D not resolved. Germline CDR1 and CDR2: MNHEY and SMNVEV (reference sequence). V was pared by 0 bases and J by 4 bases, with 12 bases between. The CDR3 is made up of 15 amino acids. The CDR3 spells CASSLSPGIGYGYTF. The CDR3 DNA reads as TGTGCCAGCAGTTTATCGCCGGGGATAGGCTATGGCTACACCTTC.

This clone appeared a few times. J is TRBJ1-1 and V is TRBV19; a possible D gene is TRBD1 (5 bases). Germline assignment: CDR1 LNHDA and CDR2 SQIVND (reference sequence). The CDR3 is 13 amino acids. Trimming pared 4 bases from V and 7 bases from J, leaving 13 bases between. The CDR3 spells CASSTGQGNEAFF. The CDR3 DNA is TGTGCCAGTAGTACAGGGCAGGGCAATGAAGCTTTCTTT.